The subject of this entry is one T cell receptor beta chain. MiXCR was run by TCRdb on the 5' RACE reads, yielding one entry per CDR3 protein. The repertoire holds approximately 300,000 distinct CDR3 sequences, with 15% as singletons. This specimen belongs to a study of T-cell memory formation after mild COVID-19. V gave up 6 bases and J gave up 11 bases; unmatched junction bases: 3. The CDR3 has 12 amino acids. Germline CDR1 reads SNHLY; CDR2 reads FYNNEI. This receptor was taken from a man younger than 30 who had mild COVID-19 (a few samples of this study predate the infection). Cell type and time point are not known. Sequences were obtained from PBMCs or a T cell subset sorted from them (not recorded which). The rearrangement joins TRBV2 to TRBJ1-5; 11 bases are a match to TRBD1. CDR3 region: CASSGTGGAQHF. Written as DNA, the CDR3 is TGTGCCAGCAGCGGGACAGGGGGGGCCCAGCATTTT.